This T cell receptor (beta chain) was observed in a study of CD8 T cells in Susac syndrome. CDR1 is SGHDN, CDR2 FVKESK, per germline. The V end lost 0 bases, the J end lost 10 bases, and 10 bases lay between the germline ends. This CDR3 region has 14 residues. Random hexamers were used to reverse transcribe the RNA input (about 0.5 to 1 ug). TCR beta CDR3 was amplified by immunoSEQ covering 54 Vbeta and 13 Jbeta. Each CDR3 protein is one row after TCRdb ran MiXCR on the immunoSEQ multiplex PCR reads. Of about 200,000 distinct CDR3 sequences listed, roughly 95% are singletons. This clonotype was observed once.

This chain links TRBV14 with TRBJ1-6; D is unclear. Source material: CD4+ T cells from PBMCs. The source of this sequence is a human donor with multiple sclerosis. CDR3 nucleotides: TGTGCCAGCAGCCAAGAGGCGGAGGCGTCACCCCTCCACTTT. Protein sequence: CASSQEAEASPLHF.